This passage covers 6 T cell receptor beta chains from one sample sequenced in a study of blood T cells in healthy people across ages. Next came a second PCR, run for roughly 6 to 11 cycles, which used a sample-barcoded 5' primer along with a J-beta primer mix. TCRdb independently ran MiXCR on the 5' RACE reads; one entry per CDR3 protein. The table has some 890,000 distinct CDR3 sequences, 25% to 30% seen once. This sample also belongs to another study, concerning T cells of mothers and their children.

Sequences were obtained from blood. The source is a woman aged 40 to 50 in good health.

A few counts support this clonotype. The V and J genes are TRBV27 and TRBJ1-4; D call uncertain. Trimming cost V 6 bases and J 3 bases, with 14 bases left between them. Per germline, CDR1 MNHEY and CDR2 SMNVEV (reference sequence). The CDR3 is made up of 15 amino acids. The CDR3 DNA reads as TGTGCCAGCAGCTCGGACTCGAGAGCTAATGAAAAACTGTTTTTT. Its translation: CASSSDSRANEKLFF.

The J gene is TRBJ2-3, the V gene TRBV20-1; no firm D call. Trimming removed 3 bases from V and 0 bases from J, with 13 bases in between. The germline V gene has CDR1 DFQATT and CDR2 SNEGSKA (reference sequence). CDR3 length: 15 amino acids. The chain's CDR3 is CSASRAAASTDTQYF. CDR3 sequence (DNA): TGCAGTGCTAGTCGCGCTGCGGCTAGCACAGATACGCAGTATTTT.

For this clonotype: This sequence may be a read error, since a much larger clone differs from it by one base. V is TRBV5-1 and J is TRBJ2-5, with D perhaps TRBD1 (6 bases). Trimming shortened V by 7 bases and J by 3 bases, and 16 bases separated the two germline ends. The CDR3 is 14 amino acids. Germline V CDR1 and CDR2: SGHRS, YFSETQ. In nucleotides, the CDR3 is TGCGCCAGCCAAAGGACGTACAGGGAAGAGACCCAGTACTTC. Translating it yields CASQRTYREETQYF.

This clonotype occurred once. CDR3 region: CASKRAGGEKLFF. The CDR3, as DNA: TGTGCCAGCAAGAGGGCAGGGGGTGAAAAACTGTTTTTT. This chain uses TRBV7-2 with TRBJ1-4, with TRBD1 identical over 7 bases. The V gene end was trimmed by 7 bases and the J gene end by 7 bases; junction bases not matched to a gene: 6. Germline CDR1 and CDR2: SGHTA and FQGNSA. This CDR3 is 13 amino acids long.

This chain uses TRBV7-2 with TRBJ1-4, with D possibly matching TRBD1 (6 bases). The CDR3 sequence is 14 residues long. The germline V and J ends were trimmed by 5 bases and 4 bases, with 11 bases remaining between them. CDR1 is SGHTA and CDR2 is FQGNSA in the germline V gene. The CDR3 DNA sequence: TGTGCCAGCAGCCAGGACAGAGATAATGAAAAACTGTTTTTT. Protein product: CASSQDRDNEKLFF. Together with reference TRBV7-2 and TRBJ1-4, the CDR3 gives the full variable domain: GAGVSQSPSNKVTEKGKDVELRCDPISGHTALYWYRQSLGQGLEFLIYFQGNSAPDKSGLPSDRFSAERTGGSVSTLTIQRTQQEDSAVYLCASSQDRDNEKLFFGSGTQLSVL.

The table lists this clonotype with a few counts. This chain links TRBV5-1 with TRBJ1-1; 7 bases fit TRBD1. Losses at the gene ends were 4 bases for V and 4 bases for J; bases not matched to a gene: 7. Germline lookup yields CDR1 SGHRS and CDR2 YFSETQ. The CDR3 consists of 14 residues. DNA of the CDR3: TGCGCCAGCAGCCGGGACAGTGGGGGCACTGAAGCTTTCTTT. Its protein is CASSRDSGGTEAFF.